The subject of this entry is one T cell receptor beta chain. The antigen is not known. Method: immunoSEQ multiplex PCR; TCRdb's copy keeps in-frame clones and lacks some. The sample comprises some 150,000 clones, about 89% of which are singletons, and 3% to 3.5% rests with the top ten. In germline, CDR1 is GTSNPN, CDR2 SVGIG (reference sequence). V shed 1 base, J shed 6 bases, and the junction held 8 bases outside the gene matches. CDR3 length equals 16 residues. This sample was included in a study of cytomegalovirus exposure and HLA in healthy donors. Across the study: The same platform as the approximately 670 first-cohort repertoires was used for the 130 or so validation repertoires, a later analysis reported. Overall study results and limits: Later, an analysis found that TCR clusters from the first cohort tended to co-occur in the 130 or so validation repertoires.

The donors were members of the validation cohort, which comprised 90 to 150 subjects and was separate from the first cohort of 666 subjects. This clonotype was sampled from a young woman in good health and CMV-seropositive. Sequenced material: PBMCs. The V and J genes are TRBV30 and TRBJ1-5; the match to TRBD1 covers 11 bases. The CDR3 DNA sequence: TGTGCCTGGAGTGCAGAGGGGGACAGGGGGGTTCAGCCCCAGCATTTT. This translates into CAWSAEGDRGVQPQHF.